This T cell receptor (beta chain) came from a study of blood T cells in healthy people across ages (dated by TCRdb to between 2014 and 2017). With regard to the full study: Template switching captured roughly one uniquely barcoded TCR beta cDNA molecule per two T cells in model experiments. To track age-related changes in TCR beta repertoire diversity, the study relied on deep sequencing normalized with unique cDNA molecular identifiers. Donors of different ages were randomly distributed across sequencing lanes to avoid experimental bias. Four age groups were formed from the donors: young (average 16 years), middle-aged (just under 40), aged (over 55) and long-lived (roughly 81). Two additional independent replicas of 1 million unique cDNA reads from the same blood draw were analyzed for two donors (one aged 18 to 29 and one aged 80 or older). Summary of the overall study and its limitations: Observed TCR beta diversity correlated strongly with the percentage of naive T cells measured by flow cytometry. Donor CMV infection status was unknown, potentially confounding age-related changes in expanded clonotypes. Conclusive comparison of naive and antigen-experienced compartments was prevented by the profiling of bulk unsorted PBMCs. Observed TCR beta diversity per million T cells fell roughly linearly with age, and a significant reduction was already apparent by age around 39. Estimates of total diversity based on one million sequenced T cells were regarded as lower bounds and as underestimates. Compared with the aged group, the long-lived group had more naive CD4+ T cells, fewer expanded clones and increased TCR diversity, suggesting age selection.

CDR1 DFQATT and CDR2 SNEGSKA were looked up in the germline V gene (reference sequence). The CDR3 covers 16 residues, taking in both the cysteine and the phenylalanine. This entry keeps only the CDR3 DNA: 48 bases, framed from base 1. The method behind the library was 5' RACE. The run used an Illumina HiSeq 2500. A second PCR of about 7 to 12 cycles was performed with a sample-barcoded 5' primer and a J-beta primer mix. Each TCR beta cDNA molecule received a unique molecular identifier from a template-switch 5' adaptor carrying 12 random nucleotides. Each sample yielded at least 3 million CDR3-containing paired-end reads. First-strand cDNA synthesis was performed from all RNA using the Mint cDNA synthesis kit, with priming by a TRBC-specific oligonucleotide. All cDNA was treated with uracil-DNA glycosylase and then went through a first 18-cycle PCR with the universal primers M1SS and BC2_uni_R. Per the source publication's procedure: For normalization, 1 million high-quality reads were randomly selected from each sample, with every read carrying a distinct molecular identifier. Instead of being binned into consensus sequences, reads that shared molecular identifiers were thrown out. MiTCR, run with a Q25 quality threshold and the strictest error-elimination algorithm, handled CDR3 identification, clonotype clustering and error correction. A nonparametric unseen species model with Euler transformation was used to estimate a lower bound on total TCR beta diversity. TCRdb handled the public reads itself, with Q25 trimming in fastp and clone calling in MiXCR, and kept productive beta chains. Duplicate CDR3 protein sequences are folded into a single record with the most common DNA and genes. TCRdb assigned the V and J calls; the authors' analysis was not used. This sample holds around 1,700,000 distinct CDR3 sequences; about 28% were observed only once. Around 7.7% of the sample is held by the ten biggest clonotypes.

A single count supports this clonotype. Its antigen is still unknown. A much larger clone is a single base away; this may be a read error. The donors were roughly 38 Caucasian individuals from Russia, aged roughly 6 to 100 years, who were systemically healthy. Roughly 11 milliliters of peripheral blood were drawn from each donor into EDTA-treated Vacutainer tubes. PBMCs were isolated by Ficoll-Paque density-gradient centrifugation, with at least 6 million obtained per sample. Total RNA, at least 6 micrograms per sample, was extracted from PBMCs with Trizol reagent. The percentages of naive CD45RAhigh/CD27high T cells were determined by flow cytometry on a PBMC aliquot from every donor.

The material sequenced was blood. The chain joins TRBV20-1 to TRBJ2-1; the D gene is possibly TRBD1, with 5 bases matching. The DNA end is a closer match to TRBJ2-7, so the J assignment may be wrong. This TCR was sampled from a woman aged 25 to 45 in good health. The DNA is TGCAGTGCTAGAGATCTTAAGGGGCAATCCTACAATGAGCAGTACTTC. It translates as CSARDLKGQSYNEQYF.